What follows describes a single T cell receptor (beta chain). The table came from immunoSEQ multiplex PCR; TCRdb's copy has only in-frame clones and leaves some out. Of about 300,000 clones in the sample, more than 75% are singletons; the top ten hold about 4.1%. The record originates from a study of blood T cell repertoires in COVID-19. CDR1 is SNHLY and CDR2 is FYNNEI in the germline V gene. V trimming: 7 bases; J trimming: 5 bases; junction bases outside the gene matches: 10. The CDR3 is made up of 14 amino acids. The chain uses TRBV2 and TRBJ2-5, with 7 bases lining up with TRBD2. This clonotype was sampled from a man aged 25 to 45 who had recovered from COVID-19. The sequenced sample consisted of PBMCs or T cells enriched from blood (not recorded which). CDR3 region: CASTLTAGVETQYF. CDR3 in DNA: TGTGCCAGCACCCTGACGGCGGGGGTTGAGACCCAGTACTTC.